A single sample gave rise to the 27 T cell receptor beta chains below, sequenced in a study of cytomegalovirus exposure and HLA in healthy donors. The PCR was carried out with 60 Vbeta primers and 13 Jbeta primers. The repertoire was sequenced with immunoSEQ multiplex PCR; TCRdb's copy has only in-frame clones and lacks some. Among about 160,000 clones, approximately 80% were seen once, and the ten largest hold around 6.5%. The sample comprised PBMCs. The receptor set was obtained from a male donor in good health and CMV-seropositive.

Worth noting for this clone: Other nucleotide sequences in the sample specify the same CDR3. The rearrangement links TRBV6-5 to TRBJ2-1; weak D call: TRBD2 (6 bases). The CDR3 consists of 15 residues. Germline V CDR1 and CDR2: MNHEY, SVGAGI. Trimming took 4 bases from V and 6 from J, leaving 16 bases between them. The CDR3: CASSSGTSGSNEQFF. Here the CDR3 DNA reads TGTGCCAGCAGTTCGGGGACCAGCGGGTCCAATGAGCAGTTCTTC.

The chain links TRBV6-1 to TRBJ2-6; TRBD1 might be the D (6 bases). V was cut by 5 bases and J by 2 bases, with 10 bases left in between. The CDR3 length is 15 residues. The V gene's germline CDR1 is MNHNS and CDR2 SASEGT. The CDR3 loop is CASSKQGTGANVLTF. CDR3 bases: TGTGCCAGCAGTAAACAGGGAACTGGGGCCAACGTCCTGACTTTC.

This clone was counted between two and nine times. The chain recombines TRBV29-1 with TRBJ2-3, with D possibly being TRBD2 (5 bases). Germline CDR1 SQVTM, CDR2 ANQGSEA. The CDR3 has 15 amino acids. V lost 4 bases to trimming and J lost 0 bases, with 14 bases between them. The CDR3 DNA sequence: TGCAGCGTTGGGGGAGCGGTCCGTAGCACAGATACGCAGTATTTT. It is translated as CSVGGAVRSTDTQYF.

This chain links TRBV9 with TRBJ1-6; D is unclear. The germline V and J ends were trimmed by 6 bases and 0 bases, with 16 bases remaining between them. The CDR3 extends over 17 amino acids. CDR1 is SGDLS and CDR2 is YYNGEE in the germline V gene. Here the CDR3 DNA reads TGTGCCAGCACCCGAGAGGGCTCAGACTCCTATAATTCACCCCTCCACTTT. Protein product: CASTREGSDSYNSPLHF.

This CDR3 is CASSQPQAGGPYEQYF. CDR3 nucleotide sequence: TGTGCCAGCAGCCAGCCGCAAGCGGGAGGGCCCTACGAGCAGTACTTC. V gene TRBV4-2 combines with J gene TRBJ2-7; 10 bases align to TRBD2. Trimming removed 3 bases from V and 2 bases from J; junction bases left unmatched: 7. Germline V gene sequence: CDR1 LGHNA, CDR2 YNFKEQ. The CDR3 spans 16 residues.

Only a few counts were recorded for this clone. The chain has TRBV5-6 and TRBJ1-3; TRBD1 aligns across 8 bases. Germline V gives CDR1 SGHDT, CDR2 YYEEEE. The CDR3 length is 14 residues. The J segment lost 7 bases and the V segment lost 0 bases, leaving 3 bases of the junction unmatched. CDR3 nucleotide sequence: TGTGCCAGCAGCTTGGGACAGGGGAGTAACACCATATATTTT. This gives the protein CASSLGQGSNTIYF.

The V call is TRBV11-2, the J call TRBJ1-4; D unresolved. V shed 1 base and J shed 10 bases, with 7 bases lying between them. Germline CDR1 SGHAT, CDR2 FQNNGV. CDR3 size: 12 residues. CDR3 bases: TGTGCCAGCAGCTTAGGGACTGGAAAACTGTTTTTT. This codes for CASSLGTGKLFF.

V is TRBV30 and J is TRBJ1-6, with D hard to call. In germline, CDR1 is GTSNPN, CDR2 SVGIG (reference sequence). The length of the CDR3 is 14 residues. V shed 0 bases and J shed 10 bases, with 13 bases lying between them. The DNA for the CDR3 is TGTGCCTGGAGTGTATTAGTCGGGAGGTCACCCCTCCACTTT. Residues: CAWSVLVGRSPLHF.

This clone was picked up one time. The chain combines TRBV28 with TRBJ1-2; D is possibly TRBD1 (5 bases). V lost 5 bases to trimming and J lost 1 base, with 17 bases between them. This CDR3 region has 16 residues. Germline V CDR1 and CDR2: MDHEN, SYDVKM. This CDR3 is CASSPRGLRGNYGYTF. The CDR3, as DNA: TGTGCCAGCAGTCCGCGAGGTCTTAGGGGTAACTATGGCTACACCTTC.

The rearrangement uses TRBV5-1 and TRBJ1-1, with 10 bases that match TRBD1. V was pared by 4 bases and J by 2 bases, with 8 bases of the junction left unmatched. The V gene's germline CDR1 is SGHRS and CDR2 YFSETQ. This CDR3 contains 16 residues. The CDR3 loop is CASSPGTGDPNTEAFF. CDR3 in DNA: TGCGCCAGCAGCCCAGGGACAGGGGATCCTAACACTGAAGCTTTCTTT.

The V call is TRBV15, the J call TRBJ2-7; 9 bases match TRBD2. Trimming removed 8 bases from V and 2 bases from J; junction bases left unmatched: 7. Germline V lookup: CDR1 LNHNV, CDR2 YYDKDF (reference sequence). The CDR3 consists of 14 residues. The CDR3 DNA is TGTGCCACCCGAGAAGGACTAGCGACCTACGAGCAGTACTTC. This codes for CATREGLATYEQYF.

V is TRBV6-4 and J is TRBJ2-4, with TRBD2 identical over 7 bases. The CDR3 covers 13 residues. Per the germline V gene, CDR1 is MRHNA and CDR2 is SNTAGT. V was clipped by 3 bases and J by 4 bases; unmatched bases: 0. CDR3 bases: TGTGCCAGCAGTGAGCGGGAGAAAAACATTCAGTACTTC. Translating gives CASSEREKNIQYF.

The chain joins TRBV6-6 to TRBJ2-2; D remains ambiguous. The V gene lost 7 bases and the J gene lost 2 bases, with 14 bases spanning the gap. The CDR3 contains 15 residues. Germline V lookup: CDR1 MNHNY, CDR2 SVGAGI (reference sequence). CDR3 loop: CASTYDGGNTGELFF. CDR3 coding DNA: TGTGCCAGCACCTACGACGGCGGTAACACCGGGGAGCTGTTTTTT.

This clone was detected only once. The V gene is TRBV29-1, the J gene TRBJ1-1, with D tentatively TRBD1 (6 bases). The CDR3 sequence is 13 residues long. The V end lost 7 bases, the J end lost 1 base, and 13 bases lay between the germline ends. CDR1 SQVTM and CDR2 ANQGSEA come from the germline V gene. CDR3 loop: CSARVGGNTEAFF. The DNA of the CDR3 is TGCAGCGCCCGGGTAGGGGGGAACACTGAAGCTTTCTTT.

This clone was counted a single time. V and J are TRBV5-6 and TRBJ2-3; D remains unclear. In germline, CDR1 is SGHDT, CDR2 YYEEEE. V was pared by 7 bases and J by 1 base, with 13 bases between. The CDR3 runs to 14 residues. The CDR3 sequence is CASAAPGGTDTQYF. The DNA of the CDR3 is TGTGCCAGCGCTGCCCCTGGAGGCACAGATACGCAGTATTTT.

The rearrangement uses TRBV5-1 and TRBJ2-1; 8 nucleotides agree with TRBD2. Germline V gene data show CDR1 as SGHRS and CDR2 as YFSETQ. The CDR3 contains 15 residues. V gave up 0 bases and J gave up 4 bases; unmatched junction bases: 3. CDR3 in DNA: TGCGCCAGCAGCTTGGTGGGCGGGAGGTACAATGAGCAGTTCTTC. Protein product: CASSLVGGRYNEQFF.

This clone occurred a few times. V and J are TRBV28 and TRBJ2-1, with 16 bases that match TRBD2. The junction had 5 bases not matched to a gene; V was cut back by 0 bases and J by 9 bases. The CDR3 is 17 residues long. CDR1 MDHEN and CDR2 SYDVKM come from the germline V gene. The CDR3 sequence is CASSLWGLAGGPGEQFF. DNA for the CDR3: TGTGCCAGCAGTTTATGGGGACTAGCGGGAGGGCCGGGTGAGCAGTTCTTC.

For the CDR3, the DNA is TGTGCCAGCAGCCAAGTTCTCCAACGGGACACCCCTCGTTACGAGCAGTACTTC. Translation: CASSQVLQRDTPRYEQYF. The chain carries TRBV4-2 and TRBJ2-7, with TRBD1 as a possible D gene (6 bases). In germline, CDR1 is LGHNA, CDR2 YNFKEQ. The CDR3 is 18 residues long. V was clipped by 1 base and J by 4 bases, with 23 bases between them.

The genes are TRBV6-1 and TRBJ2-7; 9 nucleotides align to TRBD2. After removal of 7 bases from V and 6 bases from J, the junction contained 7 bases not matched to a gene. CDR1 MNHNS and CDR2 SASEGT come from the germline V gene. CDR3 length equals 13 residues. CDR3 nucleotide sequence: TGTGCCAGCACAGGGACTAGCTATGGCGAGCAGTACTTC. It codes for CASTGTSYGEQYF.

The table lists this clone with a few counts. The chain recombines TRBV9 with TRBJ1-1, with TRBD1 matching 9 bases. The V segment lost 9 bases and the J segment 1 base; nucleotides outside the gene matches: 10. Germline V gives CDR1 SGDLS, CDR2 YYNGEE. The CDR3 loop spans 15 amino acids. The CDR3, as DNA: TGTGCCACCCAGGGACTGGGACAGGGGAACACTGAAGCTTTCTTT. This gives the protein CATQGLGQGNTEAFF.

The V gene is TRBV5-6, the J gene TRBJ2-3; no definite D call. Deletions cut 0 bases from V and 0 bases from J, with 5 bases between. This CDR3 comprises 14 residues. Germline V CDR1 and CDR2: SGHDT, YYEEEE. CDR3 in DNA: TGTGCCAGCAGCTTGGCGGGTAGCACAGATACGCAGTATTTT. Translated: CASSLAGSTDTQYF. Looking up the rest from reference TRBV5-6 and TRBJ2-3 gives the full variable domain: DAGVTQSPTHLIKTRGQQVTLRCSPKSGHDTVSWYQQALGQGPQFIFQYYEEEERQRGNFPDRFSGHQFPNYSSELNVNALLLGDSALYLCASSLAGSTDTQYFGPGTRLTVL.

The CDR3: CASSVPDRGDNEQFF. Written as DNA, the CDR3 is TGTGCCAGCAGCGTCCCGGACAGGGGGGACAATGAGCAGTTCTTC. The gene calls are TRBV9 and TRBJ2-1; 10 nucleotides align to TRBD1. The CDR3 runs to 15 residues. Germline CDR1 SGDLS, CDR2 YYNGEE. The ends lost 2 bases at V and 5 bases at J; junction bases unmatched: 4.

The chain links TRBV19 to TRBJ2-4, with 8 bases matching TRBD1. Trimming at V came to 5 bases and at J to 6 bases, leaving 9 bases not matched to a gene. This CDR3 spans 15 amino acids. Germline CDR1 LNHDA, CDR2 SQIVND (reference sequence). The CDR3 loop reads CASSAVTGELNIQYF. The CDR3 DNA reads TGTGCCAGTAGTGCCGTGACAGGGGAATTAAACATTCAGTACTTC.

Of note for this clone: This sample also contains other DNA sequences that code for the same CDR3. The chain's CDR3 is CASSIVGLAVDTQYF. The CDR3 nucleotides read TGTGCCAGTAGTATAGTAGGGTTAGCGGTTGATACGCAGTATTTT. This chain uses TRBV19 with TRBJ2-3, with D perhaps matching TRBD2 (6 bases). The length of the CDR3 is 15 residues. Germline-derived CDR1 and CDR2 are LNHDA and SQIVND (reference sequence). Trimming shortened V by 1 base and J by 6 bases, and 14 bases separated the two germline ends.

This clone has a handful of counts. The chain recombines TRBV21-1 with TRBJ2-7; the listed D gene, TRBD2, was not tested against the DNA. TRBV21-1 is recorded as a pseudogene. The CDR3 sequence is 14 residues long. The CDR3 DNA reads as TGTGCCAGCAGCAAAGGTGGCGGAGACTACGAGCAGTACTTC. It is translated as CASSKGGGDYEQYF.

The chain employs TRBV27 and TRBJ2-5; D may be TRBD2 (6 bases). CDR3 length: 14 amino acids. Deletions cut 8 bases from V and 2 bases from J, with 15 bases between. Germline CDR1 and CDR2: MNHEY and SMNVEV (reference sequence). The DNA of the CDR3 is TGTGCCAGCCGGCCCGCCCGGGAGCAAGAGACCCAGTACTTC. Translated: CASRPAREQETQYF.

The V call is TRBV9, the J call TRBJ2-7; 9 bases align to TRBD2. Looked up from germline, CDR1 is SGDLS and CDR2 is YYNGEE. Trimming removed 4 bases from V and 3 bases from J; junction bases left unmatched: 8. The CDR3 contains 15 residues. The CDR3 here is CASSLLETSGYEQYF. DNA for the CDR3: TGTGCCAGCAGCCTCCTCGAGACTAGCGGCTACGAGCAGTACTTC.